A selection of T cell receptor beta chains follows, all from one sample in a study of blood T cell repertoires in COVID-19. Clones were sequenced by immunoSEQ multiplex PCR, and TCRdb holds only the in-frame ones, with some missing. The profile shows just under 60,000 clones, roughly 80% of them singletons. The sequencing input was peripheral blood. The receptors stem from a human donor in a cohort sampled during active COVID-19. Each CDR3 is given with its conserved first and last residue. The order of the fields is clone size, D gene, J gene, V gene, CDR3 protein, CDR3 DNA. D genes are given only for firm matches. Not all rows give a size; the values are once, few, many and, for expanded clones, a class.

>few|NA|TRBJ1-5|TRBV29-1
CSVAQTTGQPQHF
TGCAGCGTTGCCCAAACAACAGGGCAGCCCCAGCATTTT
>NA|TRBD2|TRBJ2-5|TRBV5-1
CASSFWATEEGGETQYF
TGCGCCAGCAGCTTTTGGGCTACCGAGGAGGGAGGGGAGACCCAGTACTTC
>NA|NA|TRBJ1-1|TRBV7-9
CASSLTDPNTEAFF
TGTGCCAGCAGCTTAACAGACCCGAACACTGAAGCTTTCTTT
>NA|TRBD1|TRBJ2-7|TRBV27
CASSTGTGPYEQYF
TGTGCCAGCAGTACCGGGACAGGACCCTACGAGCAGTACTTC
>NA|TRBD2|TRBJ2-3|TRBV4-1
CASSQGLAGESADTQYF
TGCGCCAGCAGCCAGGGCCTAGCGGGAGAGAGCGCAGATACGCAGTATTTT
>NA|NA|TRBJ2-3|TRBV20-1
CSASRLARTDTQYF
TGCAGTGCTAGTCGCCTAGCGAGGACGGATACGCAGTATTTT
>NA|TRBD1|TRBJ1-5|TRBV7-2
CASSMTAGGAQPQHF
TGTGCCAGCAGCATGACGGCAGGGGGTGCTCAGCCCCAGCATTTT
>NA|NA|TRBJ1-2|TRBV27
CASSLSTEYGYTF
TGTGCCAGCAGTTTATCGACAGAATATGGCTACACCTTC
>NA|TRBD2|TRBJ2-1|TRBV7-6
CASTSGSGYEQFF
TGTGCCAGCACTAGCGGGAGTGGCTATGAGCAGTTCTTC
>NA|NA|TRBJ2-3|TRBV21-1
CASSNRDPRTSGFTDTQYF
TGTGCCAGCAGCAACCGGGACCCACGGACTAGCGGGTTCACAGATACGCAGTATTTT
>NA|NA|TRBJ2-6|TRBV19
CASSIGSGGANVLTF
TGTGCCAGTAGTATAGGGTCAGGTGGGGCCAACGTCCTGACTTTC
>NA|NA|TRBJ2-5|TRBV18
CASSLGTGGETQYF
TGTGCCAGCTCACTGGGGACCGGGGGAGAGACCCAGTACTTC
>NA|TRBD2|TRBJ2-3|TRBV19
CASSRRLAGTDTQYF
TGTGCCAGTAGCAGGAGACTAGCGGGCACAGATACGCAGTATTTT
>NA|TRBD1|TRBJ2-7|TRBV5-4
CASSLRQGFDEQYF
TGTGCCAGCAGCTTACGACAGGGGTTCGACGAGCAGTACTTC
>NA|TRBD2|TRBJ2-2|TRBV28
CASSLWASGQNTGELFF
TGTGCCAGCAGTTTATGGGCTAGCGGCCAGAACACCGGGGAGCTGTTTTTT
>NA|NA|TRBJ1-4|TRBV7-9
CASSLRVGAEKLFF
TGTGCCAGCAGCCTTAGGGTGGGAGCTGAAAAACTGTTTTTT
>NA|TRBD1|TRBJ1-2|TRBV5-1
CASSPGQGWAYGYTF
TGCGCCAGCAGTCCCGGACAGGGGTGGGCCTATGGCTACACCTTC
>NA|NA|TRBJ1-2|TRBV2
CASRDTGLYGYTF
TGTGCCAGCAGGGATACGGGACTCTATGGCTACACCTTC
>NA|NA|TRBJ1-6|TRBV27
CASSTRGGDGNSPLHF
TGTGCCAGCAGTACGCGGGGAGGGGATGGTAATTCACCCCTCCACTTT
>NA|NA|TRBJ1-1|TRBV5-6
CASSLGRDTEAFF
TGTGCCAGCAGCTTGGGGAGGGACACTGAAGCTTTCTTT
>NA|TRBD1|TRBJ2-6|TRBV9
CASRFPGTESSGANVLTF
TGTGCCAGCAGATTCCCCGGGACAGAAAGCTCTGGGGCCAACGTCCTGACTTTC
>NA|TRBD1|TRBJ2-5|TRBV5-1
CASSSTGQGWETQYF
TGCGCCAGCAGCTCGACGGGACAGGGATGGGAGACCCAGTACTTC
>NA|TRBD2|TRBJ2-5|TRBV3-1/TRBV3-2
CASSPTQGSGRGENQETQYF
TGTGCCAGCAGCCCCACCCAGGGGAGCGGGAGGGGGGAAAACCAAGAGACCCAGTACTTC
>NA|TRBD1|TRBJ1-1|TRBV5-5
CASSATDRQNTEAFF
TGTGCCAGCAGCGCCACGGACAGGCAGAACACTGAAGCTTTCTTT
>NA|NA|TRBJ2-5|TRBV5-1
CASRTHGQETQYF
TGCGCCAGCAGAACTCACGGCCAAGAGACCCAGTACTTC
>NA|NA|TRBJ2-3|TRBV7-6
CASRLGAGTADTQYF
TGTGCCAGCCGATTAGGGGCAGGGACTGCAGATACGCAGTATTTT
>NA|TRBD2|TRBJ2-1|TRBV30
CAWGGLAGVNEQFF
TGTGCCTGGGGTGGACTAGCGGGAGTTAATGAGCAGTTCTTC
>NA|NA|TRBJ1-5|TRBV7-9
CASSLGSTEFQDQPQHF
TGTGCCAGCAGCTTAGGGTCGACAGAGTTCCAGGATCAGCCCCAGCATTTT
>NA|NA|TRBJ1-1|TRBV7-9
CASSLAKEITEAFF
TGTGCCAGCAGCTTAGCAAAGGAGATAACTGAAGCTTTCTTT
>NA|TRBD1|TRBJ2-1|TRBV25-1
CASSAGQGRYNEQFF
TGTGCCAGCAGTGCCGGACAGGGCCGCTACAATGAGCAGTTCTTC
>NA|NA|TRBJ2-7|TRBV11-1
CASSLDSSSYEQYF
TGTGCCAGCAGCTTAGACTCGAGCTCCTACGAGCAGTACTTC
>NA|NA|TRBJ1-4|TRBV5-1
CASSLGGEKLFF
TGCGCCAGCAGCTTGGGTGGCGAAAAACTGTTTTTT
>NA|TRBD2|TRBJ2-7|TRBV5-4
CASSLAGNRYEQYF
TGTGCCAGCAGTCTAGCGGGAAATCGCTACGAGCAGTACTTC
>NA|NA|TRBJ1-5|TRBV10-3
CAIRETAGQPQHF
TGTGCCATCAGGGAGACAGCAGGCCAGCCCCAGCATTTT
>NA|TRBD1|TRBJ2-7|TRBV5-4
CASSEQGAYEQYF
TGTGCCAGCAGCGAACAGGGGGCCTACGAGCAGTACTTC
>NA|TRBD1|TRBJ2-7|TRBV19
CASSATGGNYEQYF
TGTGCCAGTAGTGCGACAGGGGGTAACTACGAGCAGTACTTC
>NA|TRBD1|TRBJ2-7|TRBV28
CASSPRTGGPYEQYF
TGTGCCAGCAGCCCCAGGACAGGGGGCCCCTACGAGCAGTACTTC
>NA|NA|TRBJ2-5|TRBV29-1
CSVGFGETQYF
TGCAGCGTTGGTTTCGGGGAGACCCAGTACTTC
>few|NA|TRBJ2-1|TRBV6-5
CASSYTIAESYNEQFF
TGTGCCAGCAGTTACACTATAGCGGAATCCTACAATGAGCAGTTCTTC
>many|TRBD2|TRBJ2-1|TRBV2
CASSARLAGGSYNEQFF
TGTGCCAGCAGTGCCCGACTAGCGGGAGGTTCCTACAATGAGCAGTTCTTC
>NA|TRBD2|TRBJ2-4|TRBV28
CASSSISPLPPGLAGEGAKNIQYF
TGTGCCAGCAGCTCCATAAGCCCCCTCCCTCCGGGACTAGCGGGAGAAGGGGCCAAAAACATTCAGTACTTC
>few|NA|TRBJ1-3|TRBV6-1
CASSEASEGNTIYF
TGTGCCAGCAGTGAAGCCTCCGAGGGAAACACCATATATTTT
>few|TRBD1|TRBJ2-7|TRBV30
CAWSNAGTGVNEQYF
TGTGCCTGGTCGAACGCCGGGACAGGGGTCAACGAGCAGTACTTC
>NA|NA|TRBJ1-6|TRBV6-2/TRBV6-3
CASSYSTRNSPLHF
TGTGCCAGCAGTTACTCGACACGGAATTCACCCCTCCACTTT
>NA|TRBD2|TRBJ2-3|TRBV7-2
CASSLELAVDTQYF
TGTGCCAGCAGCTTAGAACTAGCGGTTGATACGCAGTATTTT
>NA|NA|TRBJ2-7|TRBV6-2/TRBV6-3
CASSYSGLLWYEQYF
TGTGCCAGCAGTTACTCGGGACTCCTTTGGTACGAGCAGTACTTC
>NA|TRBD1|TRBJ2-7|TRBV27
CASSLSPGQGHLEQYF
TGTGCCAGCAGTTTATCGCCGGGACAGGGCCACCTCGAGCAGTACTTC
>NA|TRBD1|TRBJ2-3|TRBV5-1
CASRQQGSADTQYF
TGCGCCAGCAGACAACAGGGGAGTGCAGATACGCAGTATTTT
>once|TRBD1|TRBJ2-4|TRBV7-2
CASSLPQGRAKNIQYF
TGTGCCAGCAGCTTACCACAGGGGAGAGCCAAAAACATTCAGTACTTC
>NA|NA|TRBJ1-5|TRBV6-2/TRBV6-3
CASSYGSPSRGPQHF
TGTGCCAGCAGTTACGGGTCTCCCTCCCGGGGGCCCCAGCATTTT
>NA|NA|TRBJ2-7|TRBV10-1
CASSDQARGGYEQYF
TGCGCCAGCAGTGATCAGGCTAGAGGGGGCTACGAGCAGTACTTC
>NA|NA|TRBJ1-1|TRBV28
CASSSSDTNTEAFF
TGTGCCAGCAGTTCCTCGGACACGAACACTGAAGCTTTCTTT
>few|NA|TRBJ2-2|TRBV2
CASSEAGQFGTGELFF
TGTGCCAGCAGTGAAGCGGGACAATTTGGCACCGGGGAGCTGTTTTTT
>NA|TRBD1|TRBJ2-3|TRBV13
CASSRQGMVGDTQYF
TGTGCCAGCAGCAGACAGGGTATGGTTGGAGATACGCAGTATTTT
>NA|NA|TRBJ2-4|TRBV5-6
CASSVWRVTDIQYF
TGTGCCAGCAGCGTGTGGAGGGTTACGGACATTCAGTACTTC